The TCR beta chain described here comes from a study of a mutant IDH1 vaccine in newly diagnosed glioma. Study information: Treated patients were around 60% male, about 38% female, mean age 40.4 years. Before enrollment, patients got radiotherapy alone, temozolomide alone, or mostly the combination.

Some clones are missing from TCRdb's copy, which holds only in-frame ones; the method was immunoSEQ multiplex PCR. Found here are about 46,000 clones, approximately 92% of them singletons; the top ten hold roughly 2.3%. The CDR3 is 15 residues long. The germline V gene has CDR1 SGHRS and CDR2 YFSETQ. The germline V and J ends were trimmed by 3 bases and 7 bases, with 17 bases remaining between them. The time point is: week 35, safety follow-up. Each vaccine dose was 300 ug of mutant IDH1 20-mer peptide, with topical imiquimod. In the case of this clone: Its cognate antigen is unknown.

This sample comprised PBMCs, obtained from a glioma patient whose treatment included an IDH1 peptide vaccine. The source of this sequence is a man in his forties or fifties with glioma. The chain joins TRBV5-1 to TRBJ1-3; D is unclear. In DNA form, the CDR3 reads TGCGCCAGCAGCTGGACCGGGAGCAGTGAGAACACCATATATTTT. It yields the protein CASSWTGSSENTIYF.